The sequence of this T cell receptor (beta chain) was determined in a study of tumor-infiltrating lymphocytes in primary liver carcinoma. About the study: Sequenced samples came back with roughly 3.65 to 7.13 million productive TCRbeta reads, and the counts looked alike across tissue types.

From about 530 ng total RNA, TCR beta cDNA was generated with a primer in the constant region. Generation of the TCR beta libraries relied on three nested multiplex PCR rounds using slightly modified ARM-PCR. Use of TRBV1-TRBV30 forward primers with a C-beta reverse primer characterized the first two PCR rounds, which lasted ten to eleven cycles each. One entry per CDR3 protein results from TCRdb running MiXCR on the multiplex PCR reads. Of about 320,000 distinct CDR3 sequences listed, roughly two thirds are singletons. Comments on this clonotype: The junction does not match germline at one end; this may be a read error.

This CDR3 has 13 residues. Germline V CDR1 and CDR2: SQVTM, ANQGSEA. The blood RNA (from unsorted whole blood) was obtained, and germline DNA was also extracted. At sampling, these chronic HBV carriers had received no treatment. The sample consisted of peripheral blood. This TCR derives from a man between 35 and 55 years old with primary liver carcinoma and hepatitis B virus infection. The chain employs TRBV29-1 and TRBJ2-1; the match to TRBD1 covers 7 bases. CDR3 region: CSVMHPGQDEQLF. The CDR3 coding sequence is TGCAGCGTCATGCACCCTGGACAGGATGAGCAGCTCTTC.